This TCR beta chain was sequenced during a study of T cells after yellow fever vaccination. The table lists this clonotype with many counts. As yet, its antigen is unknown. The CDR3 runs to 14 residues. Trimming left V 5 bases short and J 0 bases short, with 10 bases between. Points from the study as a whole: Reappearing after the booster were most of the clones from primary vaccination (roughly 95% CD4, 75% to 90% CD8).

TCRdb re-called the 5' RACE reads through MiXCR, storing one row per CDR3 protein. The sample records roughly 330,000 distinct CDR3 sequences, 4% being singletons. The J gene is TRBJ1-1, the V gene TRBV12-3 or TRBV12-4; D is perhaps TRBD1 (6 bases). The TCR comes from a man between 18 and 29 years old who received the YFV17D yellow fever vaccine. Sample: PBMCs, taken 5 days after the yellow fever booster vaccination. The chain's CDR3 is CASSRQGMNTEAFF. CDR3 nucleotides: TGTGCCAGCAGTCGCCAGGGGATGAACACTGAAGCTTTCTTT.